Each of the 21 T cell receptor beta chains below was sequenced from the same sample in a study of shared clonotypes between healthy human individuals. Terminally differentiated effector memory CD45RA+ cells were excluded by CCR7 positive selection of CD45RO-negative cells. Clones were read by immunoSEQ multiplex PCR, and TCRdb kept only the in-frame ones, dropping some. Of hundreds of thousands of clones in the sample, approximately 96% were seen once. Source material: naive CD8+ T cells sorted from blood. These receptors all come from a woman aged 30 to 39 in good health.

The CDR3 region has the DNA TGTGCCAGCAGCTTAGTAGACCGGGAGGTCCAAGAGACCCAGTACTTC. It encodes CASSLVDREVQETQYF. The chain links TRBV7-6 to TRBJ2-5; TRBD2 matches 7 bases. Per the germline V gene, CDR1 is SGHVS and CDR2 is FNYEAQ. The CDR3 totals 16 residues. With 1 base clipped from V and 1 base from J, the junction kept 6 bases outside the gene matches.

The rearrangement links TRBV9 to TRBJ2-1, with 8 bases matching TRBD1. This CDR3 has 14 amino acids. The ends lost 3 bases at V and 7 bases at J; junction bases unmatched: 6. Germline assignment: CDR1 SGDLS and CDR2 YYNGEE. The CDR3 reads CASSGTTGVNEQFF. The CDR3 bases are TGTGCCAGCAGCGGAACGACAGGGGTTAATGAGCAGTTCTTC.

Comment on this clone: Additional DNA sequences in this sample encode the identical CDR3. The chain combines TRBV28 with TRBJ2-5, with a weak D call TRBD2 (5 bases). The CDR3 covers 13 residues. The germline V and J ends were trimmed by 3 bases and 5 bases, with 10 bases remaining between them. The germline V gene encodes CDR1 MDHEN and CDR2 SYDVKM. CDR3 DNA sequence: TGTGCCAGCAGTTTCGCGGGCGGCGAGACCCAGTACTTC. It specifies CASSFAGGETQYF.

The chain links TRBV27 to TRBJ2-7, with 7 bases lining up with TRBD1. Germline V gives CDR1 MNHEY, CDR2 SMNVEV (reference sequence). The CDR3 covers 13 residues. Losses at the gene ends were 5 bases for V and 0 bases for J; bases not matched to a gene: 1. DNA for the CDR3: TGTGCCAGCAGTCGGGACAGCTCCTACGAGCAGTACTTC. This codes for CASSRDSSYEQYF.

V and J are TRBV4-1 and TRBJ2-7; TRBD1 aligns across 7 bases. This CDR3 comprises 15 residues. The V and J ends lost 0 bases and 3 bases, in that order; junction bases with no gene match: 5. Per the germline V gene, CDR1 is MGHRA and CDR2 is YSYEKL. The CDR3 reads CASSQDSGQLYEQYF. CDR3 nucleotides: TGCGCCAGCAGCCAAGATTCGGGACAGCTCTACGAGCAGTACTTC.

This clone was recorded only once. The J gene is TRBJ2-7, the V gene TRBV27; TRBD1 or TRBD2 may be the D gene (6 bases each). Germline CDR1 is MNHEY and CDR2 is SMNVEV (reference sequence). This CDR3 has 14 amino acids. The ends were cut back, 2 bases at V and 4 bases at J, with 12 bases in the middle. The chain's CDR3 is CASSLVEGGYEQYF. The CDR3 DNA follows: TGTGCCAGCAGTTTAGTAGAGGGGGGTTACGAGCAGTACTTC.

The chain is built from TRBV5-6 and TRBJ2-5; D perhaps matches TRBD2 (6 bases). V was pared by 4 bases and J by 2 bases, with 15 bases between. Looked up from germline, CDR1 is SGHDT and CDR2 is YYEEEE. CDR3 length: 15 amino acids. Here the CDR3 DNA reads TGTGCCAGCAGCCGGGGGAGGTTCGTGCAAGAGACCCAGTACTTC. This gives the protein CASSRGRFVQETQYF.

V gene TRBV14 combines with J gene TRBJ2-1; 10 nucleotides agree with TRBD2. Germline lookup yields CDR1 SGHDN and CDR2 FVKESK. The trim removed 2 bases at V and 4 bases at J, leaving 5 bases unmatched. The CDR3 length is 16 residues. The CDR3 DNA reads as TGTGCCAGCAGCCAACCCGCTAGCGGGAGTTACAATGAGCAGTTCTTC. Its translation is CASSQPASGSYNEQFF. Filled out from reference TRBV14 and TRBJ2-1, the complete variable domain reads EAGVTQFPSHSVIEKGQTVTLRCDPISGHDNLYWYRRVMGKEIKFLLHFVKESKQDESGMPNNRFLAERTGGTYSTLKVQPAELEDSGVYFCASSQPASGSYNEQFFGPGTRLTVL.

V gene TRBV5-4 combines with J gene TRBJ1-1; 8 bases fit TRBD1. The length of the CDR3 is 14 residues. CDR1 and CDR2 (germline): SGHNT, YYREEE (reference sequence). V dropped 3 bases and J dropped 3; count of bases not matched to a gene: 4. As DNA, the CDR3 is TGTGCCAGCAGCTCAGGACAGGGCGACACTGAAGCTTTCTTT. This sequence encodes CASSSGQGDTEAFF.

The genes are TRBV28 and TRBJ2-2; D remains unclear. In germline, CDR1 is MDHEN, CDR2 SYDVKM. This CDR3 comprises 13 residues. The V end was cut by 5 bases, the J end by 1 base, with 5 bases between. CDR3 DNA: TGTGCCAGCAGTATTAAGAACACCGGGGAGCTGTTTTTT. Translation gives CASSIKNTGELFF.

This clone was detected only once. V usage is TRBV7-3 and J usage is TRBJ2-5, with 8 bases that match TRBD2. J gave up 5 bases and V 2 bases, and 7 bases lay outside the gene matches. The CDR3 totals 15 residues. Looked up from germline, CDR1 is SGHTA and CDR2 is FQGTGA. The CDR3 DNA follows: TGTGCCAGCAGCTTAGCAGCGGGAGCTGGTGAGACCCAGTACTTC. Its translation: CASSLAAGAGETQYF.

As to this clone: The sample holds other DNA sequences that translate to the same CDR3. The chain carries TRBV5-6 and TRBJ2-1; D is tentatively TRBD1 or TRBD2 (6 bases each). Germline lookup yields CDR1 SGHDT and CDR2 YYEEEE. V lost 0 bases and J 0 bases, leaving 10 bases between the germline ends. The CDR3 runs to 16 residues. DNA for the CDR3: TGTGCCAGCAGCTTGGGAGGGGGGAGCTCCTACAATGAGCAGTTCTTC. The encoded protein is CASSLGGGSSYNEQFF.

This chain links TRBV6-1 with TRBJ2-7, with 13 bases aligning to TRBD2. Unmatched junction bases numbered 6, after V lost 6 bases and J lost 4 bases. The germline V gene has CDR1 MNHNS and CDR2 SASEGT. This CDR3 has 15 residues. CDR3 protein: CASRAGLAGKYEQYF. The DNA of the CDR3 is TGTGCCAGCAGGGCGGGACTAGCGGGAAAATACGAGCAGTACTTC.

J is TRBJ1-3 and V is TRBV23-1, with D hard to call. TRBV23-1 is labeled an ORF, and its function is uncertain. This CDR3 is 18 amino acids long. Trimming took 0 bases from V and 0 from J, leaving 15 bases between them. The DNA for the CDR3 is TGCGCCAGCAGTCAATCGGACGAAACCGAGAGCTCTGGAAACACCATATATTTT. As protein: CASSQSDETESSGNTIYF.

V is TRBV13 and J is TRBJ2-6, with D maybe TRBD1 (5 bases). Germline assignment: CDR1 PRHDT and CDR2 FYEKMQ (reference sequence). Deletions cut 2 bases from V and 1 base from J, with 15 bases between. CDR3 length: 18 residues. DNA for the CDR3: TGTGCCAGCAGCTTATCTATGGGGCTCCTGTCTGGGGCCAACGTCCTGACTTTC. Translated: CASSLSMGLLSGANVLTF.

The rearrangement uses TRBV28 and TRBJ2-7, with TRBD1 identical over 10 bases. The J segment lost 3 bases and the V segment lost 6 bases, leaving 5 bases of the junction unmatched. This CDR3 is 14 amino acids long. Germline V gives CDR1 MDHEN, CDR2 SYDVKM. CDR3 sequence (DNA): TGTGCCAGCAGCATGACAGGGGGCGACTACGAGCAGTACTTC. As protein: CASSMTGGDYEQYF.

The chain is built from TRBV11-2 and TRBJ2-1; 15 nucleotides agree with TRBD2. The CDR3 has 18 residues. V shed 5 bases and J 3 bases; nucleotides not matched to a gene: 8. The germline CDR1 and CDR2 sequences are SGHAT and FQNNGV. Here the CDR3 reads CASSLGLAGGPSYNEQFF. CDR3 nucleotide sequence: TGTGCCAGCAGCCTAGGACTAGCGGGAGGGCCCAGCTACAATGAGCAGTTCTTC.

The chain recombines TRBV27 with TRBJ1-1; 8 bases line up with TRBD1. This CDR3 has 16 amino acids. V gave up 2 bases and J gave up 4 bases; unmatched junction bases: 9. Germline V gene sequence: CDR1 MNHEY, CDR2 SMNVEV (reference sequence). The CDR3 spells CASSLPPGTGLTEAFF. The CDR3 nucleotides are TGTGCCAGCAGTTTACCCCCCGGGACAGGCCTCACTGAAGCTTTCTTT.

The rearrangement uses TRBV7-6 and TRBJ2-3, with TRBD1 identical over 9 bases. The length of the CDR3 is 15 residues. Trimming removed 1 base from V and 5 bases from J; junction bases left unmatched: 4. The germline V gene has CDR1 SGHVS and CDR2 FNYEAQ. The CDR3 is CASSLVGQGQDTQYF. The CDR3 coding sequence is TGTGCCAGCAGCTTAGTAGGACAGGGGCAAGATACGCAGTATTTT.

The CDR3 DNA follows: TGTGCCAGCAGCGTAGTCAGCGGGAGTGGATACGAGCAGTACTTC. It specifies CASSVVSGSGYEQYF. The chain is built from TRBV9 and TRBJ2-7; 8 bases agree with TRBD2. The trim removed 0 bases at V and 4 bases at J, leaving 6 bases unmatched. The CDR3 runs 15 residues. In germline, CDR1 is SGDLS, CDR2 YYNGEE. The entire variable domain, with the rest obtained from reference TRBV9 and TRBJ2-7, is as follows: DSGVTQTPKHLITATGQRVTLRCSPRSGDLSVYWYQQSLDQGLQFLIQYYNGEERAKGNILERFSAQQFPDLHSELNLSSLELGDSALYFCASSVVSGSGYEQYFGPGTRLTVT.

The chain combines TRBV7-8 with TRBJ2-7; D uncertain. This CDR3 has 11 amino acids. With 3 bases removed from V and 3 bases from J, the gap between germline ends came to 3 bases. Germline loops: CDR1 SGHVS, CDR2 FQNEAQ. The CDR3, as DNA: TGTGCCAGCAGCTTCAACTACGAGCAGTACTTC. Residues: CASSFNYEQYF.